This TCR beta chain originates from a study of shared clonotypes between healthy human individuals (dated by TCRdb to 2020 to 2021). Regarding the research as a whole: The cohort included three men and two women between 18 and 49 years of age. For each donor, three plates each were used for CD4 naive and CD4 memory, two plates were used for CD8 naive, and one plate was used for CD8 memory. Blood TCR repertoires of 5 or 6 healthy adults were deeply sequenced to estimate repertoire size and the extent of clonotype sharing between individuals. Each donor's leukapheresis produced roughly between about 0.85 and 10 billion PBMCs. To increase sequencing depth and limit assay-specific biases, different laboratories used diverse techniques to prepare libraries and sequence TCR repertoires. Beyond this particular receptor, the publication reports: The genetic and exposure-history diversity represented was limited by the small number of donors. Higher generation probabilities were observed for clonotypes shared by all four sorted-subset donors than for non-shared clonotypes. Only blood was sampled, and tissue TCR repertoires likely differ from those in blood. Incomplete sequencing was indicated by rarefaction of sorted-subset datasets, despite the large sequencing depth. Approximately 5% of naive CD4, more than 3% of naive CD8, approximately 2.2% of memory CD4, and 0.4% of memory CD8 clonotypes were shared across a few donors. Pairwise subsampling indicated that sequencing depth was expected to affect the degree of clonotype sharing among donors. Naive subsets generally had larger estimated clonotype richness than memory subsets.

Using the deep immunoSEQ assay, multiplex PCR amplified TCR CDR3 regions from genomic DNA. Extracted genomic DNA from each cell subset was distributed evenly across all wells of several immunoSEQ 96-well plates, and each plate was treated as a replicate. For sorted subsets, approximately 0.2 ug of genomic DNA, equivalent to 25,000 to 30,000 T cell genomes, went into each replicate PCR. Purified libraries were measured with a Qubit 3.0 fluorometer, size-checked on a Bioanalyzer 2100, and measured again with the KAPA Library Quantification kit. A separate single-read 150-cycle Illumina NextSeq 550 flow cell was used to sequence each immunoSEQ 96-well plate. In the authors' own workflow: Because only junctional sequences without quality scores were contained in the immunoSEQ output, filtering matching that applied to full-length reads could not be performed. Sequences were annotated with PyIR, a Python wrapper for IgBLAST v1.9, using IMGT germline references to assign V/J genes and CDR3. Reads were filtered out if the reads had weak V/J assignments (E-value above 1e-6), no CDR3, stop codons, out-of-frame junctions, or ambiguous translated residues. V3J clonotypes were defined as sequences sharing an identical inferred V gene, J gene, and CDR3 amino acid sequence. The percentage overlap between two repertoires was calculated by dividing the number of shared unique clonotypes by the size of the smaller repertoire. RTK rarefaction, the Chao1 estimator, and Recon v2.1 estimates of unobserved clonotypes were used to assess repertoire richness. OLGA was used to compute generation probabilities for all TCRbeta clonotypes that the gDNA method yielded from a few donors. In TCRdb, the immuneACCESS table is reduced to in-frame sequences with V and J assigned. These tables do not hold every clone; where another copy was compared, an unresolved V gene accounts for under half, and the others remain unexplained. V and J calls and clone size come straight from that table; D and trimming were deduced from the DNA. This sample holds 1 million to 1.2 million clones; 60% to 80% were observed only once. Clones ranked in the top ten supply about 0.89% of the sample.

Its CDR3 holds 14 amino acids, cysteine through phenylalanine. The entry retains the CDR3 DNA only, 42 bases that are in frame from base 1. CDR1 SNHLY and CDR2 FYNNEI are derived from the germline V gene. Germline trimming: 5 bases from V, 10 bases from J; junction bases outside gene matches: 8. With regard to this clone: The clone's antigen remains unknown. No much larger clone is present one base from it, and per-base qualities are unavailable.

Healthy HIV-negative adults with no recently reported acute infections or vaccinations were included as donors. Every donor was a Caucasian adult living in Nashville, Tennessee, USA. CD4+ T cells were enriched through magnetic negative selection, after which naive cells were positively selected on CD45RA and the remaining negative fraction served as the memory subset. Blood was collected by leukapheresis, and PBMCs were isolated by Ficoll-Histopaque density gradient centrifugation and then cryopreserved in liquid nitrogen vapor phase. Purity and quantity of every magnetically sorted T cell population were checked by analytical flow cytometry. From each sorted fraction, genomic DNA was isolated and quantified by UV absorbance on a Nanodrop 2000c.

The TCR sequence derives from a man between 18 and 29 years old in good health. Some clones in this sample may be carry-over from other donors' samples. This chain joins TRBV2 to TRBJ1-1, and TRBD1 matches 12 of the central bases. Sequenced sample: memory CD4+ T cells from PBMCs. In light of the paper, this sample's cell subset or site label describes: CD45RA-negative fraction. The DNA sequence is as follows: TGTGCCAGCAGTTGGGACAGGGGGCTGTCTGGAGCTTTCTTT. The translation is CASSWDRGLSGAFF.